Listed here are 26 T cell receptor beta chains from one sample, sequenced in a study of T-cell memory formation after mild COVID-19. In TCRdb, the 5' RACE reads were re-called with MiXCR into one record per CDR3 protein. The sample has 300,000 to 350,000 distinct CDR3 sequences, 12% to 15% seen once. Source material: PBMCs or a T cell subset sorted from them (not recorded which). These TCRs come from a man younger than 30 who had mild COVID-19 (a few samples of this study predate the infection). Cell type and time point are not known.

This clonotype showed up just a few times. V is TRBV10-2 and J is TRBJ1-4; no definite D call. Germline V lookup: CDR1 WSHSY, CDR2 SAAADI. With 8 bases removed from V and 6 bases from J, the gap between germline ends came to 16 bases. CDR3 length: 14 amino acids. The CDR3 loop is CASRAAAAYEKLFF. The CDR3 DNA is TGCGCCAGCCGAGCGGCAGCGGCCTATGAAAAACTGTTTTTT.

This clonotype appeared a few times. The V call is TRBV20-1, the J call TRBJ2-1; 8 nucleotides line up with TRBD2. Germline lookup yields CDR1 DFQATT and CDR2 SNEGSKA (reference sequence). The CDR3 covers 12 residues. CDR3 bases: TGCAGAATCGCGGGGGGCCCTCGTGAGCAGTTCTTC. Translation gives CRIAGGPREQFF.

The CDR3 sequence is CSARGDRVYNEQFF. In nucleotides, the CDR3 is TGCAGTGCTCGGGGGGACAGGGTATACAATGAGCAGTTCTTC. The genes are TRBV20-1 and TRBJ2-1; 9 bases agree with TRBD1. This CDR3 is 14 amino acids long. CDR1 is DFQATT and CDR2 is SNEGSKA in the germline V gene (reference sequence). Unmatched junction bases numbered 6, after V lost 5 bases and J lost 4 bases.

The sample holds a few counts of this clonotype. J is TRBJ1-2 and V is TRBV7-6; D not certain. V was trimmed by 5 bases and J by 6 bases, leaving 10 bases between them. The CDR3 consists of 12 residues. Germline CDR1 and CDR2: SGHVS and FNYEAQ. CDR3 DNA: TGTGCCAGCAGCCGTTTTGGGGATGGCTACACCTTC. The encoded protein is CASSRFGDGYTF.

This chain joins TRBV7-2 and TRBJ2-1, with TRBD2 matching over 11 bases. Germline-derived CDR1 and CDR2 are SGHTA and FQGNSA. V lost 2 bases and J lost 5; bases outside the gene matches: 5. The CDR3 totals 16 residues. The DNA for the CDR3 is TGTGCCAGCAGCTTACGACTAGCGGGGTTCGACAATGAGCAGTTCTTC. It translates to CASSLRLAGFDNEQFF.

This chain uses TRBV3-1 with TRBJ2-3; 12 positions match TRBD2. CDR1 LGHDT and CDR2 YNNKEL come from the germline V gene (reference sequence). J was trimmed by 7 bases and V by 4 bases; bases with no gene match: 18. This CDR3 contains 19 residues. The CDR3 nucleotides read TGTGCCAGCAGCCTCTTTTCGACTAGCGGGGGCCGTTTTCAGAATACGCAGTATTTT. Its translation is CASSLFSTSGGRFQNTQYF.

This clonotype was seen many times. V and J are TRBV4-3 and TRBJ2-1; the match to TRBD2 covers 7 bases. Trimming took 5 bases from V and 8 from J; bases not matched to a gene: 9. This CDR3 region has 14 residues. The germline CDR1 and CDR2 sequences are LGHNA and YSLEER. CDR3: CASSTERGRDEQFF. As DNA, the CDR3 is TGCGCCAGCAGCACGGAACGAGGGAGGGATGAGCAGTTCTTC.

The CDR3 DNA follows: TGTGCCAGCAGTTTCAACATGCGGGGGGGCGGGGATACGCAGTATTTT. Its protein product is CASSFNMRGGGDTQYF. V gene TRBV7-2 combines with J gene TRBJ2-3; 9 bases are shared with TRBD2. The CDR3 has 16 amino acids. The V and J ends lost 6 bases and 6 bases, in that order; junction bases with no gene match: 13. Germline V gene sequence: CDR1 SGHTA, CDR2 FQGNSA.

This clonotype was detected only a few times. This chain links TRBV4-1 with TRBJ2-1; D might be TRBD1 or TRBD2, each matching 5 bases. Germline V gene lookup returns CDR1 MGHRA and CDR2 YSYEKL. This CDR3 contains 17 residues. V was trimmed by 4 bases and J by 0 bases, leaving 16 bases between them. The CDR3 protein is CASSRTGTLSSYNEQFF. The CDR3 DNA reads as TGCGCCAGCAGCCGAACCGGGACGCTGAGCTCCTACAATGAGCAGTTCTTC.

A few counts support this clonotype. The J gene is TRBJ1-2, the V gene TRBV10-2; D might be TRBD1 (6 bases). V was shortened by 6 bases and J by 3 bases, with 17 bases between the two germline ends. The CDR3 has 15 amino acids. Germline CDR1 reads WSHSY; CDR2 reads SAAADI. The CDR3 DNA is TGCGCCAGCAGCCCGGCGGGGGGGCTATACTATGGCTACACCTTC. The encoded protein is CASSPAGGLYYGYTF.

This clonotype was counted at least ten times. V and J are TRBV25-1 and TRBJ1-6, with D possibly matching TRBD1 (6 bases). The germline V gene encodes CDR1 MGHDK and CDR2 SYGVNS. Trimming left V 8 bases short and J 9 bases short, with 17 bases between. The CDR3 contains 14 residues. CDR3: CASHGGEGGSPLHF. CDR3 coding DNA: TGTGCCAGCCATGGGGGTGAGGGGGGTTCACCCCTCCACTTT.

In its sample, this clonotype was seen a few times. The DNA of the CDR3 is TGTGCCAGCAGTTTTGGTACAGGTTTAAGCTCCTACGAGCAGTACGTC. Its protein product is CASSFGTGLSSYEQYV. The rearrangement links TRBV12-3 or TRBV12-4 to TRBJ2-7; TRBD1 might be the D (5 bases). Trimming removed 3 bases at V and 0 bases at J, with 15 bases between. This CDR3 spans 16 amino acids.

This clonotype has a handful of counts. V and J are TRBV2 and TRBJ2-7; TRBD1 matches 8 bases. The V gene end was trimmed by 6 bases and the J gene end by 1 base; junction bases not matched to a gene: 2. Germline V lookup: CDR1 SNHLY, CDR2 FYNNEI. The CDR3 is 13 amino acids. For the CDR3, the DNA is TGTGCCAGCAGCGGGACAGGATCCTACGAGCAGTACTTC. Translating it yields CASSGTGSYEQYF. Full variable domain (missing parts from reference TRBV2 and TRBJ2-7): EPEVTQTPSHQVTQMGQEVILRCVPISNHLYFYWYRQILGQKVEFLVSFYNNEISEKSEIFDDQFSVERPDGSNFTLKIRSTKLEDSAMYFCASSGTGSYEQYFGPGTRLTVT.

This clonotype came up a few times. This chain uses TRBV7-2 with TRBJ1-1; D remains unclear. The CDR3 extends over 15 amino acids. Germline CDR1 is SGHTA and CDR2 is FQGNSA. V lost 5 bases and J 1 base, leaving 14 bases between the germline ends. The CDR3 protein is CASSPDTFRNTEAFF. The DNA of the CDR3 is TGTGCCAGCAGCCCCGACACCTTCCGGAACACTGAAGCTTTCTTT.

This clonotype was detected only a few times. The rearrangement uses TRBV4-1 and TRBJ2-2, with 8 bases matching TRBD2. Germline V CDR1 and CDR2: MGHRA, YSYEKL. Unmatched junction bases numbered 10, after V lost 1 base and J lost 6 bases. This CDR3 region has 17 residues. The CDR3 nucleotides read TGCGCCAGCAGCCAAGTGTGGCGGGGGGCCAGCTCCGGGGAGCTGTTTTTT. The encoded protein is CASSQVWRGASSGELFF.

V and J are TRBV5-6 and TRBJ2-2; weak D call: TRBD2 (6 bases). The V gene's germline CDR1 is SGHDT and CDR2 YYEEEE. V lost 4 bases, J lost 5 bases, and 12 bases lay in between. CDR3 length: 14 amino acids. Here the CDR3 reads CASSRVGRTGELFF. CDR3 nucleotides: TGTGCCAGCAGCAGGGTGGGGAGGACCGGGGAGCTGTTTTTT.

This chain links TRBV12-3 or TRBV12-4 with TRBJ2-5; no clear D gene. The V end lost 1 base, the J end lost 2 bases, and 14 bases lay between the germline ends. The CDR3 runs 16 residues. This CDR3 is CASSLVPSRRQETQYF. In DNA form, the CDR3 reads TGTGCCAGCAGTTTAGTTCCCAGCCGGCGGCAAGAGACCCAGTACTTC.

This chain uses TRBV7-2 with TRBJ2-2, with D perhaps TRBD1 or TRBD2 (5 bases each). CDR1 is SGHTA, CDR2 FQGNSA, per germline. The CDR3 is made up of 15 amino acids. V was clipped by 5 bases and J by 4 bases, with 14 bases between them. In DNA, the CDR3 is TGTGCCAGCAGCACGGGACGGCGAAGCACCGGGGAGCTGTTTTTT. Protein: CASSTGRRSTGELFF.

The genes are TRBV12-3 or TRBV12-4 and TRBJ2-5; 7 bases are shared with TRBD1. V lost 4 bases to trimming and J lost 4 bases; unmatched junction nucleotides: 9. The CDR3 extends over 15 amino acids. This chain's CDR3 is CASSSVGGGGETQYF. In DNA, the CDR3 is TGTGCCAGCAGTTCGGTAGGGGGCGGAGGAGAGACCCAGTACTTC.

This clonotype was observed a handful of times. This chain joins TRBV12-3 or TRBV12-4 and TRBJ2-3; TRBD2 aligns across 10 bases. This CDR3 contains 15 residues. J gave up 2 bases and V 5 bases, and 4 bases lay outside the gene matches. CDR3 coding DNA: TGTGCCAGCAGTCAGACTAGCGGGTTCACAGATACGCAGTATTTT. Translating it yields CASSQTSGFTDTQYF.

In its sample, this clonotype was seen a few times. This rearrangement joins TRBV4-1 to TRBJ1-5, with D perhaps matching TRBD1 (6 bases). The CDR3 contains 16 residues. The germline V gene encodes CDR1 MGHRA and CDR2 YSYEKL. V lost 0 bases and J 9 bases, leaving 18 bases between the germline ends. DNA for the CDR3: TGCGCCAGCAGCCAAGATTTAAGGGGGGGTGTGCGGCCCCAGCATTTT. Residues: CASSQDLRGGVRPQHF.

The V and J genes are TRBV6-2 or TRBV6-3 and TRBJ2-7; D is uncertain. V was shortened by 4 bases and J by 2 bases, with 9 bases between the two germline ends. CDR1 MNHEY and CDR2 SVGEGT come from the germline V gene. This CDR3 is 13 amino acids long. The chain's CDR3 is CASSFRPTYEQYV. As DNA, the CDR3 is TGTGCCAGCAGTTTCCGGCCCACCTACGAGCAGTACGTC.

This clonotype turned up a few times. The chain has TRBV5-4 and TRBJ1-6, with no clear D. CDR3 length: 15 residues. The germline gives CDR1 SGHNT, CDR2 YYREEE (reference sequence). Trimming shortened V by 4 bases and J by 9 bases, and 17 bases separated the two germline ends. CDR3 region: CASSELGSSSSPLHF. The CDR3 DNA is TGTGCCAGCAGCGAGCTTGGGAGCTCGAGTTCACCCCTCCACTTT. The full variable domain, with the rest looked up from reference TRBV5-4 and TRBJ1-6, is ETGVTQSPTHLIKTRGQQVTLRCSSQSGHNTVSWYQQALGQGPQFIFQYYREEENGRGNFPPRFSGLQFPNYSSELNVNALELDDSALYLCASSELGSSSSPLHFGNGTRLTVT.

This clonotype was recorded many times. This rearrangement joins TRBV6-2 or TRBV6-3 to TRBJ2-3; 9 bases are shared with TRBD2. V lost 5 bases to trimming and J lost 4 bases; unmatched junction nucleotides: 10. In germline, CDR1 is MNHEY, CDR2 SVGEGT. CDR3 length: 16 amino acids. CDR3 region: CASSRPPGGGADTQYF. CDR3 nucleotides: TGTGCCAGCAGTCGACCCCCGGGCGGGGGGGCAGATACGCAGTATTTT.

The chain recombines TRBV15 with TRBJ1-2; D possibly corresponds to TRBD1 (5 bases). This CDR3 contains 13 residues. V was shortened by 3 bases and J by 2 bases, with 7 bases between the two germline ends. Germline V gene lookup returns CDR1 LNHNV and CDR2 YYDKDF (reference sequence). The chain's CDR3 is CATSSRDNYGYTF. For the CDR3, the DNA is TGTGCCACCAGCAGTCGGGACAACTATGGCTACACCTTC.

This clonotype came up many times. The gene calls are TRBV5-1 and TRBJ2-5; the D is unclear. CDR3 length equals 14 residues. Germline loops: CDR1 SGHRS, CDR2 YFSETQ. Trimming pared 2 bases from V and 1 base from J, leaving 9 bases between. CDR3 in amino acids: CASSFFGPQETQYF. CDR3 bases: TGCGCCAGCAGCTTTTTTGGACCCCAAGAGACCCAGTACTTC.